This paragraph covers one TCR beta chain sequence. This specimen comes from a study of CD8 T cells in Susac syndrome. It was with random hexamers that 0.5 to 1 ug RNA was reverse transcribed. TCRdb reprocessed the immunoSEQ multiplex PCR reads with MiXCR, giving one entry per CDR3 protein. The sample has just over 150,000 distinct CDR3 sequences; nearly 97% are singletons. The V and J ends lost 8 bases and 4 bases, in that order; junction bases with no gene match: 6. The CDR3 is 14 amino acids. CDR1 SNHLY and CDR2 FYNNEI come from the germline V gene. This sequence originates from a human donor with multiple sclerosis. This chain joins TRBV2 and TRBJ2-1; the match to TRBD1 covers 9 bases. The sample was CD8+ T cells from PBMCs. This CDR3 is CASDRGSGYNEQFF. In DNA form, the CDR3 reads TGTGCCAGCGACAGGGGGAGTGGGTACAATGAGCAGTTCTTC.